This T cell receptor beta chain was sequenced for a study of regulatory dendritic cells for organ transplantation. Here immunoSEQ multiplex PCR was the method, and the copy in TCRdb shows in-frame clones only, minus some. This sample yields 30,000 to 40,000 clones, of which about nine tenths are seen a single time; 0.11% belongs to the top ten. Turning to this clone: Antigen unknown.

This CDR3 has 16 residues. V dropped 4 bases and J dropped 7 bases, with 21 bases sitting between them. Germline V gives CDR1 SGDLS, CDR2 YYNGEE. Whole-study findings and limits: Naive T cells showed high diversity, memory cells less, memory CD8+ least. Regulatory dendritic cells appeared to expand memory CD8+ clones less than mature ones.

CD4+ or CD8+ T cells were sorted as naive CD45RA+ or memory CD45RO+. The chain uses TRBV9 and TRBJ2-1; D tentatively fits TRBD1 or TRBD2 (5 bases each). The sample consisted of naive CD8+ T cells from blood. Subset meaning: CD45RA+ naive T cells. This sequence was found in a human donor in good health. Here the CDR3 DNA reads TGTGCCAGCAGCCCCGAATATAGAGGGACGACGAATGAGCAGTTCTTC. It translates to CASSPEYRGTTNEQFF.